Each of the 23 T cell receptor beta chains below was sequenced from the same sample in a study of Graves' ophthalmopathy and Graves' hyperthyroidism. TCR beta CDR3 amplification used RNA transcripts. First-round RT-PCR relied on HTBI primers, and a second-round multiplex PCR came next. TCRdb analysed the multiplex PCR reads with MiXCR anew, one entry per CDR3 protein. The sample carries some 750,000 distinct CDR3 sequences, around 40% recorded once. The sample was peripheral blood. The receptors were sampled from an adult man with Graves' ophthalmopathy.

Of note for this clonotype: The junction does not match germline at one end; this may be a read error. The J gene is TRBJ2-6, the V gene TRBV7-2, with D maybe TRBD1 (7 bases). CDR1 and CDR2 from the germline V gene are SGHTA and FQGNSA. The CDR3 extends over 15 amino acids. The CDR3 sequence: CASSPGGSGANILTF. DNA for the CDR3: TGTGCCAGCAGCCCAGGGGGGTCTGGGGCCAACATCCTGACTTTC.

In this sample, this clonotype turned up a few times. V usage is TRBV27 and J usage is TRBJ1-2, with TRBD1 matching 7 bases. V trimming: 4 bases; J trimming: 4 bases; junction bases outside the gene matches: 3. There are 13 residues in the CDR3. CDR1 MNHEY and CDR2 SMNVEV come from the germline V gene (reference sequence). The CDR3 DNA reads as TGTGCCAGCAGTTCGACAGGGAGCTATGGCTACACCTTC. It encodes CASSSTGSYGYTF.

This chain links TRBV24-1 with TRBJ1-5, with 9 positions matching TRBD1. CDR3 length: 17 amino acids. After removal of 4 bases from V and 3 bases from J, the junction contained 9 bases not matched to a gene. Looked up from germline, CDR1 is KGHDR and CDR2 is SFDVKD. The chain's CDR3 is CATSDAGTGFDNQPQHF. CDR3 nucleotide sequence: TGTGCCACCAGTGACGCCGGGACAGGGTTTGACAATCAGCCCCAGCATTTT.

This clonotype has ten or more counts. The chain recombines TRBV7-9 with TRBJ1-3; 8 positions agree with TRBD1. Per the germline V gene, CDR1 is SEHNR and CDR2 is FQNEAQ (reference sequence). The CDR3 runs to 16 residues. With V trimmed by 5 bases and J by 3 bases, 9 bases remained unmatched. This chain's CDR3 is CASSQRITGGGNTIYF. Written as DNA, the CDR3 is TGTGCCAGCAGCCAGCGGATCACAGGGGGTGGAAACACCATATATTTT.

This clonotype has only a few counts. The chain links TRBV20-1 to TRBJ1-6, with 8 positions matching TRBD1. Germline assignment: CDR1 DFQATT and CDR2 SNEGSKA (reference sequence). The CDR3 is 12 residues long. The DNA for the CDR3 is TGCAGCCAGGGGGCTGATAATTCACCCCTCCACTTT. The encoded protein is CSQGADNSPLHF.

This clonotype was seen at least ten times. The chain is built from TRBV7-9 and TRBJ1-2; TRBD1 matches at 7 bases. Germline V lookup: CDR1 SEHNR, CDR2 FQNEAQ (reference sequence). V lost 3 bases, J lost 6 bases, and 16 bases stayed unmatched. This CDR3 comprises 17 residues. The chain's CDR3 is CASSLVGLVQGPDGYTF. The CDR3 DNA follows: TGTGCCAGCAGCTTGGTGGGTTTAGTACAGGGGCCGGATGGCTACACCTTC.

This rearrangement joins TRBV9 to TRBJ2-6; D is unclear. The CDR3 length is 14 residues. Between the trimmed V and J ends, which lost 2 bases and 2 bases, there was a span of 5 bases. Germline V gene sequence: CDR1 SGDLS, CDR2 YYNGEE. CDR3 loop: CASSVGTGANVLTF. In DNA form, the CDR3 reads TGTGCCAGCAGCGTTGGGACTGGGGCCAACGTCCTGACTTTC.

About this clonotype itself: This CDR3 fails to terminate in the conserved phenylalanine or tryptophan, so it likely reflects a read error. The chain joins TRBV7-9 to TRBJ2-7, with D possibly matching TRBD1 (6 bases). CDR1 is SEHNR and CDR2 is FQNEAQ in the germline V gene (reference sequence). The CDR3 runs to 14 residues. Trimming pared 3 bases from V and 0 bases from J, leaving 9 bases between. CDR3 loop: CASSLADSSYEQYC. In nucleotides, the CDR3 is TGTGCCAGCAGCTTGGCGGACAGCTCCTACGAGCAGTACTGC.

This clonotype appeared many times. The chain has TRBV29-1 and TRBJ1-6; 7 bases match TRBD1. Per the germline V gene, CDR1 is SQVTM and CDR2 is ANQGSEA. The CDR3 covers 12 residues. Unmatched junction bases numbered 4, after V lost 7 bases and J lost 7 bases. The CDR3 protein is CSARQGNSPLHF. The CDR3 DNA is TGCAGCGCCCGACAGGGAAATTCACCCCTCCACTTT.

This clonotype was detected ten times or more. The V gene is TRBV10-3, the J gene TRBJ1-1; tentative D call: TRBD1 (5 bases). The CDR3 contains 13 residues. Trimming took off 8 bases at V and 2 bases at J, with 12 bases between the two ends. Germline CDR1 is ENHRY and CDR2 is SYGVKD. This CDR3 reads CAIGTGGNTEAFF. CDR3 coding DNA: TGTGCCATCGGAACAGGCGGAAACACTGAAGCTTTCTTT.

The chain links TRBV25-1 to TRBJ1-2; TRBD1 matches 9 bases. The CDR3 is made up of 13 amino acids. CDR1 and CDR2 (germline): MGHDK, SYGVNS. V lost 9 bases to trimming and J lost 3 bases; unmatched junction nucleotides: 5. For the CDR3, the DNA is TGTGCCAGAGGGTGGGACAGGGACTATGGCTACACCTTC. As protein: CARGWDRDYGYTF.

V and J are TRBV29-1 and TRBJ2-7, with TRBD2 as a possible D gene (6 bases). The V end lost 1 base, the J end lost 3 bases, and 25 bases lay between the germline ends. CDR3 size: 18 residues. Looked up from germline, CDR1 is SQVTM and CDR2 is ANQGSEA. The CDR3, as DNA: TGCAGCGTTGAAGCCCAATCCGTCGGGGGTTCGTGGGGCTACGAGCAGTACTTC. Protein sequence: CSVEAQSVGGSWGYEQYF.

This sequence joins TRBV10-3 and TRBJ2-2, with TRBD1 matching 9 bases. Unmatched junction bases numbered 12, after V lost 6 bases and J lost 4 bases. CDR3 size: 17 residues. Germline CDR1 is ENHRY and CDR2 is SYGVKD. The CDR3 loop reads CAISATLQGATTGELFF. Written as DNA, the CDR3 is TGTGCCATCAGCGCGACGTTACAGGGGGCGACCACCGGGGAGCTGTTTTTT.

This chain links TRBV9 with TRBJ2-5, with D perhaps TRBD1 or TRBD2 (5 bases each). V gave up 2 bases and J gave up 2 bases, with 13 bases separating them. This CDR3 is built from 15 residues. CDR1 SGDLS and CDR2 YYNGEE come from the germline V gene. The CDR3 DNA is TGTGCCAGCAGCGTTACCGGGACGCCGCAAGAGACCCAGTACTTC. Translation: CASSVTGTPQETQYF.

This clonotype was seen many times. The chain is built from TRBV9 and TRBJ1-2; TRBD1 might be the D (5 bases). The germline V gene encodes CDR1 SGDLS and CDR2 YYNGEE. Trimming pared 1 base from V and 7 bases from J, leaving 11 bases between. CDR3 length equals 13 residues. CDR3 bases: TGTGCCAGCAGCGTACCCGGGGCAGGTGGCTACACCTTC. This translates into CASSVPGAGGYTF.

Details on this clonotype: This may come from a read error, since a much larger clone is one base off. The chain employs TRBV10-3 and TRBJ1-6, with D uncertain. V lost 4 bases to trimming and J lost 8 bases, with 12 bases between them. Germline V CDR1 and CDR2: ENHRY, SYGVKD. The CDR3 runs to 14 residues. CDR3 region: CAISARSGDSPLHF. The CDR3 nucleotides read TGTGCCATCAGTGCAAGGTCTGGAGATTCACCCCTCCACTTT.

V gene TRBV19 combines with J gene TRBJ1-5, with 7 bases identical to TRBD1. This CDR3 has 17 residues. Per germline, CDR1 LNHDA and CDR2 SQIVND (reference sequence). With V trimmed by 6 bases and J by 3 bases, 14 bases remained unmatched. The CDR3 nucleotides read TGTGCCAGTAGCCGACAGGGTATGCCCGGGGACAATCAGCCCCAGCATTTT. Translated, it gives CASSRQGMPGDNQPQHF.

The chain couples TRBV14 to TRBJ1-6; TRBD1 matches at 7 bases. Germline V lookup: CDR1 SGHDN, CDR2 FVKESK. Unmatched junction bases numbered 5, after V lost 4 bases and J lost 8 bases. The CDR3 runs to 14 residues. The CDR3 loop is CASSRITGDSPLHF. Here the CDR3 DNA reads TGTGCCAGCAGCCGGATTACAGGGGATTCACCCCTCCACTTT.

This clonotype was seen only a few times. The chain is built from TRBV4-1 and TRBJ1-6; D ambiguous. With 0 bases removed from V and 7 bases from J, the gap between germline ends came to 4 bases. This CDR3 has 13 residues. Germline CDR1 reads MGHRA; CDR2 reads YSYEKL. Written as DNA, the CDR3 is TGCGCCAGCAGCCAAGAGGCGAATTCACCCCTCCACTTT. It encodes CASSQEANSPLHF.

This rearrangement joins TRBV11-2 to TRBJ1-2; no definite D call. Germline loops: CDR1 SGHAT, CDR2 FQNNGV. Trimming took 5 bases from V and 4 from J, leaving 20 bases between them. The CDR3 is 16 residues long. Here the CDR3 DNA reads TGTGCCAGCAGCGTAGGTGGGTCCCCTCCCCCCTATGGCTACACCTTC. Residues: CASSVGGSPPPYGYTF.

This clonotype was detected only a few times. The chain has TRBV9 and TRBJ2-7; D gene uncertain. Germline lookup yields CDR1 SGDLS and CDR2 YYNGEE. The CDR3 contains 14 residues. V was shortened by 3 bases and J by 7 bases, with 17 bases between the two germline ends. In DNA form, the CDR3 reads TGTGCCAGCAGCGACCGTGGCGGAATGGGGGAGCAGTACTTC. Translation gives CASSDRGGMGEQYF.

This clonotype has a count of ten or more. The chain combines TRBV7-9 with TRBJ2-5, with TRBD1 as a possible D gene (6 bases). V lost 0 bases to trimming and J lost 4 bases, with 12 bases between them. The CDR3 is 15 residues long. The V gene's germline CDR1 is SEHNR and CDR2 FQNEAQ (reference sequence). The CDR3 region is CASSLAPGRGETQYF. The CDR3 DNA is TGTGCCAGCAGCTTAGCTCCTGGCAGGGGAGAGACCCAGTACTTC.

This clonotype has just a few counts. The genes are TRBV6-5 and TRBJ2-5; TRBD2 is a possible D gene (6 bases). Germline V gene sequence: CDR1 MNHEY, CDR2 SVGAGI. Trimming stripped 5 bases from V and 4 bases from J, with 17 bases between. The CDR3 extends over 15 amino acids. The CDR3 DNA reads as TGTGCCAGCAGTCGCGGGACCTTCCATTCAGAGACCCAGTACTTC. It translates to CASSRGTFHSETQYF.